This TCR beta chain derives from a study of T cell changes during pregnancy in multiple sclerosis. On this clone: The junction and the germline gene differ at one end; a read error may be behind it.

This CDR3 spans 15 amino acids. Germline CDR1 is MNHEY and CDR2 is SVGAGI. Clones were sequenced by immunoSEQ multiplex PCR, and TCRdb holds only the in-frame ones, with some missing. The sample has about 73,000 clones, about 90% seen once. The chain carries TRBV6-5 and TRBJ1-3, with D perhaps matching TRBD1 (6 bases). The sequenced sample was peripheral blood, obtained after pregnancy. This TCR derives from a female donor in good health, enrolled as a control in a pregnancy study. The CDR3 reads CASSNSGVTGNTIYF. In DNA, the CDR3 is TGTGCCAGCAGTAACTCAGGGGTTACTGGAAACACCATATATTTT.